This T cell receptor beta chain is drawn from a study of identical twins. Whole-study findings and limits: Instead of following the same donors, the conclusions were based on cross-sectional statistical analysis.

TCRdb processed the 5' RACE reads anew with MiXCR; each CDR3 protein has one entry. The sample yields approximately 240,000 distinct CDR3 sequences, about an eighth seen once. This clonotype showed up just a few times. Its antigen is not identified. Germline values: CDR1 SGDLS, CDR2 YYNGEE. CDR3 length equals 16 residues. Unmatched junction bases numbered 7, after V lost 3 bases and J lost 3 bases. The sample consisted of memory (CD45RO+) T cells sorted from blood. The receptor comes from a woman in her late teens or twenties in good health. The V gene is TRBV9, the J gene TRBJ2-3; 10 bases match TRBD2. CDR3: CASSASGRAGTDTQYF. The CDR3 DNA reads as TGTGCCAGCAGCGCGAGCGGGAGGGCAGGGACAGATACGCAGTATTTT. Using reference TRBV9 and TRBJ2-3 for the parts outside the CDR3, the full variable domain is DSGVTQTPKHLITATGQRVTLRCSPRSGDLSVYWYQQSLDQGLQFLIQYYNGEERAKGNILERFSAQQFPDLHSELNLSSLELGDSALYFCASSASGRAGTDTQYFGPGTRLTVL.